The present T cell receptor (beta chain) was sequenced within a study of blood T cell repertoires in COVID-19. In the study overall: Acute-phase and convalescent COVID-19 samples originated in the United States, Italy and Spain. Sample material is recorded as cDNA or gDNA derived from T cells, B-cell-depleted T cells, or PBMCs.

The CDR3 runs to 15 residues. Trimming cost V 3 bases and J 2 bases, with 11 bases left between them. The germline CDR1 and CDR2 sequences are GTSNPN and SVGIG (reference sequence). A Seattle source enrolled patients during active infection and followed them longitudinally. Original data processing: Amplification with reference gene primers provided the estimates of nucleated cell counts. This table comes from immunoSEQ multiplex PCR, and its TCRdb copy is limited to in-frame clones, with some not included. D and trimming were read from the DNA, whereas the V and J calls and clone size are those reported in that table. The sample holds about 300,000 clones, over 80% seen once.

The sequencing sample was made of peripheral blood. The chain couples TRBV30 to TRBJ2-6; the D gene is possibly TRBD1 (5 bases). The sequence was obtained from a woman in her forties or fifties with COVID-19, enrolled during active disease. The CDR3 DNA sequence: TGTGCCTGGAGCCGAATCAGGGCTGGGGCCAACGTCCTGACTTTC. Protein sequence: CAWSRIRAGANVLTF.